One sample yielded the 22 T cell receptor beta chains listed below, sequenced in a study of tumor-infiltrating lymphocytes in primary liver carcinoma. For blood RNA, unsorted whole blood served as the source, and germline DNA was extracted too. Using a constant-region primer together with ProtoScript II reverse transcriptase, TCR beta cDNA was made from about 500 ng of total RNA. Modified slightly, ARM-PCR produced TCR beta libraries over three nested multiplex PCR rounds. Primers for the first two PCR rounds were TRBV1-TRBV30 forward primers and a C-beta reverse primer (roughly 10 cycles per round). TCRdb passed the multiplex PCR reads through MiXCR, listing each CDR3 protein once. The table has hundreds of thousands of distinct CDR3 sequences, over 55% seen once. Sequencing was carried out using peripheral blood. Receptors were obtained from a man in his forties or fifties with primary liver carcinoma and hepatitis B virus infection.

About this clonotype: Just one base apart from a much larger clone, this may be a read error. V gene TRBV12-3 or TRBV12-4 combines with J gene TRBJ1-6; unclear D gene. Deletions cut 3 bases from V and 13 bases from J, with 13 bases between. The CDR3 sequence is 13 residues long. CDR3 sequence (DNA): TGTGCCAGCAGTTTGCGCTGGGGAAGGCCCCTCCACTTT. Translating gives CASSLRWGRPLHF.

This clonotype appeared a single time. This sequence may be a read error, since a much larger clone differs from it by one base. The chain uses TRBV29-1 and TRBJ2-3; no firm D call. Germline V gives CDR1 SQVTM, CDR2 ANQGSEA. The ends were cut back, 7 bases at V and 1 base at J, with 9 bases in the middle. The CDR3 extends over 12 amino acids. CDR3 nucleotides: TGCAGCGCTTCCCCGGGCACAGATACGCAGTATTTT. As protein: CSASPGTDTQYF.

This clonotype ranks as medium-sized. The chain uses TRBV11-1 and TRBJ2-1; a weak D match, TRBD2 (5 bases). Per germline, CDR1 SGHAT and CDR2 FQDESV (reference sequence). This CDR3 has 14 residues. V lost 10 bases and J lost 8, with 21 bases in between. CDR3 sequence (DNA): TGTGCCATCTCGGACGGCTTTTTGAGGGATGAGCAGTTCTTC. This translates into CAISDGFLRDEQFF.

The V and J genes are TRBV29-1 and TRBJ2-1, with D perhaps assigned TRBD1 or TRBD2 (5 bases each). The V gene's germline CDR1 is SQVTM and CDR2 ANQGSEA. V lost 8 bases and J 7 bases, leaving 21 bases between the germline ends. The CDR3 sequence is 14 residues long. Here the CDR3 DNA reads TGCAGCACCCAAGCGTGGGGGATTACAAATGAGCAGTTCTTC. Protein sequence: CSTQAWGITNEQFF.

Concerning this clonotype: A much bigger clone sits one base away, suggesting this may be a read error. This chain links TRBV13 with TRBJ2-6; the D is unclear. The length of the CDR3 is 14 residues. The germline V gene has CDR1 PRHDT and CDR2 FYEKMQ (reference sequence). The CDR3 DNA is TGTGCCAGCAGTTCAGCCTCTGGGGTCAACGTCCTGACTTTC. Protein sequence: CASSSASGVNVLTF.

This clonotype was seen only once. A much more abundant neighbour one base away suggests this may be a read error. This chain connects TRBV29-1 to TRBJ2-7; D remains ambiguous. CDR3 size: 12 residues. CDR1 is SQVTM, CDR2 ANQGSEA, per germline. V shed 8 bases and J shed 3 bases, with 14 bases lying between them. CDR3 region: CSPPNTLYEQYF. CDR3 sequence (DNA): TGCAGCCCACCAAATACACTCTACGAGCAGTACTTC.

Turning to this clonotype: A much larger clone is a single base away; this may be a read error. The V call is TRBV6-1, the J call TRBJ2-5; TRBD2 agrees at 9 bases. The CDR3 is made up of 15 amino acids. CDR1 MNHNS and CDR2 SASEGT come from the germline V gene. The J segment lost 2 bases and the V segment lost 4 bases, leaving 5 bases of the junction unmatched. CDR3 nucleotides: TGTGCCAGCAGTGGACTAGCGGAAGGGCAAGAGACCCAGTACTTC. Translated, it gives CASSGLAEGQETQYF.

As concerns this clonotype: The conserved closing phenylalanine or tryptophan is absent in this CDR3, likely reflecting a read error. The chain employs TRBV11-1 and TRBJ2-3; D is unclear. CDR3 length: 16 amino acids. The V gene's germline CDR1 is SGHAT and CDR2 FQDESV (reference sequence). CDR3 nucleotides: TGTGCCAGCAACCACTCGCGGAATCCCCGCACAGATATGCAGTATTTG. It codes for CASNHSRNPRTDMQYL.

The gene calls are TRBV5-1 and TRBJ2-3; tentatively, D is TRBD1 (6 bases). TRBJ1-5 matches the DNA end more closely, so the J call is doubtful. CDR1 SGHRS and CDR2 YFSETQ come from the germline V gene. CDR3 size: 16 residues. In nucleotides, the CDR3 is TGCGCCAGCAGCTTGGCCGGGGGGCTTAGCACAGATACGCAGCATTTT. This translates into CASSLAGGLSTDTQHF.

The table lists this clonotype with a few counts. V is TRBV6-5 and J is TRBJ2-5, with TRBD1 identical over 10 bases. The CDR3 is 16 residues long. V was clipped by 5 bases and J by 4 bases; unmatched bases: 10. CDR1 is MNHEY, CDR2 SVGAGI, per germline. This CDR3 is CASSTPGQGFGETQYF. For the CDR3, the DNA is TGTGCCAGCAGTACACCGGGACAGGGGTTTGGAGAGACCCAGTACTTC.

The rearrangement links TRBV6-1 to TRBJ1-5; no definite D call. The germline V and J ends were trimmed by 7 bases and 3 bases, with 16 bases remaining between them. Per germline, CDR1 MNHNS and CDR2 SASEGT. CDR3 length: 15 amino acids. The CDR3 loop reads CASILGGWSNQPQHF. CDR3 sequence (DNA): TGTGCCAGCATACTCGGTGGGTGGTCCAATCAGCCCCAGCATTTT.

Comment on this clonotype: The CDR3 does not end in the conserved phenylalanine or tryptophan, so this is likely a read error. The chain couples TRBV5-1 to TRBJ2-1; a possible D gene is TRBD1 (6 bases). V was shortened by 4 bases and J by 4 bases, with 18 bases between the two germline ends. CDR1 and CDR2 (germline): SGHRS, YFSETQ. This CDR3 is 16 amino acids long. In DNA form, the CDR3 reads TGCGCCAGCAGCGTCGCGCAGGGGATGCGATACAATGAGCAGTTCCTC. Residues: CASSVAQGMRYNEQFL.

This clonotype has just a few counts. V is TRBV29-1 and J is TRBJ2-7; D is perhaps TRBD1 (5 bases). V gave up 4 bases and J gave up 4 bases, with 14 bases separating them. CDR1 is SQVTM and CDR2 is ANQGSEA in the germline V gene. There are 13 residues in the CDR3. The CDR3 protein is CSVVQGGAYEQYF. DNA of the CDR3: TGCAGCGTTGTTCAGGGTGGGGCTTACGAGCAGTACTTC.

Comments on this clonotype: A read error may explain this, as a much larger clone is one base away. The chain couples TRBV6-2 or TRBV6-3 to TRBJ2-2; perhaps TRBD2 as D (5 bases). Trimming shortened V by 6 bases and J by 0 bases, and 14 bases separated the two germline ends. Germline values: CDR1 MNHEY, CDR2 SVGEGT. The CDR3 runs to 16 residues. CDR3 in amino acids: CASSANSSANTGELFF. CDR3 in DNA: TGTGCCAGCAGCGCCAACAGTAGCGCGAACACCGGGGAGCTGTTTTTT.

On this clonotype: The junction shows a germline mismatch at one end, possibly a read error. The gene calls are TRBV4-3 and TRBJ1-5, with D uncertain. There are 14 residues in the CDR3. Per germline, CDR1 LGHNA and CDR2 YSLEER. Here the CDR3 DNA reads TGCGCCAACAGCGTCAGGCCCAGCAATCAGCCCCAGCATTTT. As protein: CANSVRPSNQPQHF.

The V and J genes are TRBV12-3 or TRBV12-4 and TRBJ2-1; D might be TRBD2 (6 bases). V lost 6 bases to trimming and J lost 3 bases, with 21 bases between them. The CDR3 covers 17 residues. The CDR3 loop is CASRSALTGEVYNEQFF. Written as DNA, the CDR3 is TGTGCCAGCAGAAGCGCCCTAACGGGAGAGGTCTACAATGAGCAGTTCTTC.

As for this clonotype: Since the CDR3 does not end with the conserved phenylalanine or tryptophan, this likely comes from a read error. The J gene is TRBJ2-1, the V gene TRBV10-2, with D perhaps matching TRBD1 or TRBD2 (5 bases each). Per germline, CDR1 WSHSY and CDR2 SAAADI. The CDR3 is 13 amino acids. V lost 4 bases and J lost 12, with 16 bases in between. The CDR3 sequence: CASSGSRDRTQFL. The CDR3 coding sequence is TGCGCCAGCAGTGGATCCCGGGACCGCACGCAGTTCCTC.

This clonotype was counted only a few times. A much more abundant neighbour one base away suggests this may be a read error. The DNA of the CDR3 is TGTGCCAACACCAGGGAGAGCACAGATACGCAGTATTTT. Amino acids: CANTRESTDTQYF. This chain joins TRBV6-6 and TRBJ2-3, with D tentatively TRBD1 or TRBD2 (5 bases each). The germline gives CDR1 MNHNY, CDR2 SVGAGI (reference sequence). Trimming removed 10 bases from V and 0 bases from J, with 11 bases in between. This CDR3 has 13 residues.

In this sample, this clonotype turned up many times. The CDR3: CASSIRQGASNEQFF. The DNA of the CDR3 is TGTGCCAGCAGCATCAGACAGGGGGCAAGTAATGAGCAGTTCTTC. The J gene is TRBJ2-1, the V gene TRBV5-6, with TRBD1 matching over 10 bases. Per germline, CDR1 SGHDT and CDR2 YYEEEE. Trimming at V came to 4 bases and at J to 7 bases, leaving 8 bases not matched to a gene. The CDR3 loop spans 15 amino acids.

The V gene is TRBV29-1, the J gene TRBJ2-1, with a tentative D call TRBD1 (5 bases). V was trimmed by 7 bases and J by 6 bases, leaving 13 bases between them. Per the germline V gene, CDR1 is SQVTM and CDR2 is ANQGSEA. The CDR3 has 12 residues. The CDR3 DNA reads TGCAGCGCGACAGATCCCGGCAATGAGCAGTTCTTC. Its protein product is CSATDPGNEQFF.

On this clonotype itself: Possible read error: a much larger clone is one base away. This chain links TRBV5-6 with TRBJ2-7; 8 bases agree with TRBD2. The CDR3 has 14 amino acids. V trimming: 3 bases; J trimming: 2 bases; junction bases outside the gene matches: 4. Per germline, CDR1 SGHDT and CDR2 YYEEEE. The CDR3 reads CASSWGLVAYEQYF. The CDR3 region has the DNA TGTGCCAGCAGCTGGGGACTAGTGGCCTACGAGCAGTACTTC. The whole variable domain, filled in from reference TRBV5-6 and TRBJ2-7, reads DAGVTQSPTHLIKTRGQQVTLRCSPKSGHDTVSWYQQALGQGPQFIFQYYEEEERQRGNFPDRFSGHQFPNYSSELNVNALLLGDSALYLCASSWGLVAYEQYFGPGTRLTVT.

The chain couples TRBV20-1 to TRBJ2-7; the D gene is possibly TRBD1 (6 bases). Germline V gene data show CDR1 as DFQATT and CDR2 as SNEGSKA (reference sequence). Trimming stripped 0 bases from V and 3 bases from J, with 9 bases between. The CDR3 consists of 13 residues. The CDR3 region is CSARDLDSYEQYF. The CDR3 DNA reads TGCAGTGCTAGAGATCTGGACAGCTACGAGCAGTACTTC.